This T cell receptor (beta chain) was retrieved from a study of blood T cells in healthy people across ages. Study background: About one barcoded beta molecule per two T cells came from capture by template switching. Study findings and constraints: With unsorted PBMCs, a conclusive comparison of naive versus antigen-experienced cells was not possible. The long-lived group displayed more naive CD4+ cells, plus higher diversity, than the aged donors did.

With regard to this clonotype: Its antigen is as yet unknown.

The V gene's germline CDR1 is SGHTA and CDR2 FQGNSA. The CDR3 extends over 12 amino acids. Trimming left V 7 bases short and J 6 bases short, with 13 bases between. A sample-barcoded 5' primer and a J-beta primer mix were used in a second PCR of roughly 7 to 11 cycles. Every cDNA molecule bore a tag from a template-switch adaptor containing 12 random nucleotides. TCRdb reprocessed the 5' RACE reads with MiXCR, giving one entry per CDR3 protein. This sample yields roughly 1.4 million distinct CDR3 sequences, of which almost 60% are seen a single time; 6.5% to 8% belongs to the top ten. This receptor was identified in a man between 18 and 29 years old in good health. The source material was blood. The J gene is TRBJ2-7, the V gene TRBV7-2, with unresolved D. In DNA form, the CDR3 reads TGTGCCAGCACCTCAGAAGACGGCGAGCAGTACTTC. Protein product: CASTSEDGEQYF.